This T cell receptor beta chain was profiled in a study of T cell responses to AZD1222 COVID-19 vaccine (dated by TCRdb to the early 2020s). Broadly, across the study: AZD1222 recipients whose second dose came at about 4 weeks and those whose second dose came at about 12 weeks were combined into one group, since spike-specific TCR depth and breadth did not differ between the two schedules. A total of 233 trial participants underwent TCR sequencing, of whom around 210 had received two doses of AZD1222 and around 26 had received two doses of the MenACWY control vaccine. Enrollment into the trials was organized by age into subgroups of 18-55, 56-69 and 70-plus years, and those subgroups contained roughly 150, 30 and 60 TCR-sequenced participants, respectively. Overall study outcomes, separate from this receptor: In the small 56-69-year group, the increase in depth fell short of significance, most likely because of low power. Participants were mostly white British and included more females than males, and it was suggested by the authors that clonal diversity may have been underestimated. Spike-specific TCR breadth and depth rose significantly after two AZD1222 doses compared with day 0 and with MenACWY recipients. Conclusions about previously exposed vaccinees were limited because only six or seven AZD1222 recipients were SARS-CoV-2 seropositive at baseline. Nearly half of unique spike-specific TCRs reportedly recognized epitopes outside regions mutated in the B.1.351 and B.1.1.7 variants. Because no day 14 peak-response samples were available, repertoires were characterized only after the peak T cell response. Vaccine-associated CD4 TCRs spanned the whole spike protein, with dominant responses in regions 160-218 and 743-854.

V sheds 2 bases and J sheds 6 bases, leaving 16 bases between their ends. Spanning cysteine to phenylalanine, the CDR3 consists of 16 amino acids. Just the 48-base CDR3 DNA is kept, in frame starting at base 1. CDR1 and CDR2 were assigned from the germline V gene (reference sequence) as SEHNR and FQNEAQ. Turning to this clone: What this receptor recognizes is not known. Nothing much larger sits one base from this clone, and base qualities are not available.

The sample's time point label, in plain terms: baseline before first vaccination. The vaccinee samples were drawn from two UK trials, COV001 and COV002, one of which was a single-blind randomized controlled phase 2/3 trial testing AZD1222 (ChAdOx1 nCoV-19) in healthy adults. For TCRbeta chain sequencing, PBMC samples from trial participants were taken at day 0 and at day 28 after the second dose. The CDR3 regions of human TCRbeta chains were analyzed by immunosequencing. Regarding the original processing steps: TCRs in the repertoires were matched against a reference library of SARS-CoV-2-specific TCRs that had been generated with the MIRA antigen-specificity platform. Breadth was defined as the fraction of unique TCRs that were SARS-CoV-2-associated, and depth was defined as the fraction of total T cells that were SARS-CoV-2-associated. Each spike-specific TCR was assigned to its reactive spike region and to a CD4 or CD8 class using the MIRA data. Log10-transformed breadth and depth values were compared by one-way ANOVA with Sidak's multiple comparisons tests. TCRdb mirrors the immuneACCESS table, restricted to in-frame sequences. Some clones are absent from its copies; in checked studies, under half trace to an unresolved V gene, and the reason for the others is unknown. D and trimming come from the DNA, and the V and J calls and clone size come from that table. This sample holds roughly 100,000 clones; under 90% were observed only once. Jointly, the top ten make up roughly 24% of the sample.

The sequence came from an adult in good health. The V gene is TRBV7-9 and the J gene is TRBJ1-4, with TRBD1 perhaps the D gene, on 5 matching bases. The specimen was peripheral blood, collected on day 0 of AZD1222 vaccination. The CDR3 sequence is CASSLNVGRVDEKLFF. The DNA sequence is as follows: TGTGCCAGCAGCTTAAATGTAGGCAGGGTTGATGAAAAACTGTTTTTT.